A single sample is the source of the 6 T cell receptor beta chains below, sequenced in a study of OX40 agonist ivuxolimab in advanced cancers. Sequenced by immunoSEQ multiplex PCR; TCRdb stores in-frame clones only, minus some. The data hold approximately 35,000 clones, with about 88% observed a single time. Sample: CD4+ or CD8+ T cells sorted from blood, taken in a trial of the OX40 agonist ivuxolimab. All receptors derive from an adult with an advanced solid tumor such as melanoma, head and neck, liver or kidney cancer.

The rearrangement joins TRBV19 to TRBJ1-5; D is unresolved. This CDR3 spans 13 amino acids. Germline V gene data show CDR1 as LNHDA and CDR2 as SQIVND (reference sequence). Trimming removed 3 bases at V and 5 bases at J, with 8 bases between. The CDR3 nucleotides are TGTGCCAGTAGTATCCAGGTTTATCAGCCCCAGCATTTT. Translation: CASSIQVYQPQHF.

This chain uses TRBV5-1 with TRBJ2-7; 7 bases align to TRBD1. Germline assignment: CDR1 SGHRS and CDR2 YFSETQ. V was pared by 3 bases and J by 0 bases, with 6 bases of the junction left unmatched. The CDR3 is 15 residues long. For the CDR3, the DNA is TGCGCCAGCAGCTCCCTGGACAGGCCCTCCTACGAGCAGTACTTC. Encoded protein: CASSSLDRPSYEQYF.

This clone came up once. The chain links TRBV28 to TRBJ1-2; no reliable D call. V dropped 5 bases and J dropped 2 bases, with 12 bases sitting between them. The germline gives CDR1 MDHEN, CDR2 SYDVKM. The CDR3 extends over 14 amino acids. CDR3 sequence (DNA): TGTGCCAGCAGTATCCTTGGACCCAACTATGGCTACACCTTC. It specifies CASSILGPNYGYTF.

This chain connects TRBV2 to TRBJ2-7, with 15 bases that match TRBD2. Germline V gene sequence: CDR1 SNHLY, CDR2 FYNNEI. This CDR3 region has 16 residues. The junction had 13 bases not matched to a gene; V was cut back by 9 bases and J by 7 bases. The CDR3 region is CARGTSGRRNGWEQYF. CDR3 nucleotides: TGTGCCAGGGGGACTAGCGGGAGGCGAAATGGATGGGAGCAGTACTTC.

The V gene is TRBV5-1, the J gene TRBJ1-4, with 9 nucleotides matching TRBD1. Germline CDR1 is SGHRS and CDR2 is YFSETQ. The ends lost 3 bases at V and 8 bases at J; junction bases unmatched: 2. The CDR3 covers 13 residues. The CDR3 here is CASSWTGAEKLFF. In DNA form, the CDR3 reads TGCGCCAGCAGCTGGACAGGGGCAGAAAAACTGTTTTTT.

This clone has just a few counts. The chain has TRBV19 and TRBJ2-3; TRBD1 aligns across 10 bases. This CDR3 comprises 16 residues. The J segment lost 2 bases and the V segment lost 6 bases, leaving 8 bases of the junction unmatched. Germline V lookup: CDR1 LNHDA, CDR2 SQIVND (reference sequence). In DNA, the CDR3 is TGTGCCAGTAGAACGGCGGGACAGGGGTTCACAGATACGCAGTATTTT. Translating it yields CASRTAGQGFTDTQYF.